The present TCR beta chain was sequenced within a study of T cells in pancreatic ductal adenocarcinoma. Study results and caveats: Results skew toward the minority of patients with early-stage disease. Tumor samples had fewer productive templates and approximately 7.9-fold fewer unique clonotypes than blood. Enrichment of CD45RO+ effector over naive T cells in tumors may bias clonality. No significant tumor-blood clonality difference; means were about 0.12 and 0.07.

The repertoire was sequenced with immunoSEQ multiplex PCR; TCRdb's copy has only in-frame clones and lacks some. Here the sample spans 15,000 to 20,000 clones, roughly 90% being singletons. Trimming removed 7 bases from V and 0 bases from J, with 11 bases in between. Germline values: CDR1 SEHNR, CDR2 FQNEAQ (reference sequence). This CDR3 contains 14 residues. Surgery without prior neoadjuvant therapy was the treatment of the selected pancreatic ductal adenocarcinoma patients. As regards this clone: What it binds is unknown.

The source material was PBMCs. The rearrangement uses TRBV7-9 and TRBJ2-3, with D maybe TRBD2 (6 bases). The clonotype comes from a human donor with pancreatic ductal adenocarcinoma. The CDR3 bases are TGTGCCAGCACGGGGGTAGACAGCACAGATACGCAGTATTTT. This codes for CASTGVDSTDTQYF.